This T cell receptor (beta chain) was obtained from a study of beta chain features in type 1 diabetes. Study summary: Some 110 million sorted cells were examined across all samples.

Every bit of the isolated RNA underwent reverse transcription, so sequencing read expressed TCRB transcripts. Millions of reads were obtained on average from naive, central memory and regulatory T cell samples. Clones were read by immunoSEQ multiplex PCR, and TCRdb kept only the in-frame ones, dropping some. This sample has 30,000 to 40,000 clones, with 55% to 70% found just once. About 120 mL of blood, on average, came from one heparinised draw per donor. Researchers reported sorting CD4+ naive, central memory, regulatory and stem cell-like memory cells via CD45RO/CCR7/CD25/CD127/CD95/CD27. The CDR3 totals 15 residues. Germline CDR1 and CDR2: SGHRS and YFSETQ. Trimming pared 5 bases from V and 6 bases from J, leaving 21 bases between.

This chain connects TRBV5-1 to TRBJ2-7, with D perhaps TRBD1 (6 bases). This clonotype originated in a woman younger than 45 in good health. The sequenced sample consisted of Tregs from blood. CDR3 protein: CASRPGQPRAPEQYF. In DNA form, the CDR3 reads TGCGCCAGCAGACCAGGACAGCCCCGCGCCCCCGAGCAGTACTTC.